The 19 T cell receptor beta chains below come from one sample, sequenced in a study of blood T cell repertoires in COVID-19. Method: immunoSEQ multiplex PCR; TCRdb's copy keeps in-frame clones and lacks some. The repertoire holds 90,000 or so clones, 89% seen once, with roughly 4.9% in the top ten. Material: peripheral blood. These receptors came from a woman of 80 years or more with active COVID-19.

The CDR3 loop reads CASSPSRERLGFF. CDR3 in DNA: TGTGCCAGCTCACCAAGTCGAGAGCGCTTGGGGTTCTTC. The V call is TRBV18, the J call TRBJ2-1, with D unclear. V was trimmed by 2 bases and J by 15 bases, leaving 17 bases between them. The CDR3 contains 13 residues. Germline CDR1 KGHSH, CDR2 LQKENI.

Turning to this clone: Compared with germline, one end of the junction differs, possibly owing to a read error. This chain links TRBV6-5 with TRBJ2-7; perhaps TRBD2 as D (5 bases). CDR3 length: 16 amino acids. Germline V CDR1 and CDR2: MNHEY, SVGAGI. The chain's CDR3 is CTSSYSSAVTTYEQYF. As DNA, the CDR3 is TGTACCAGCAGTTACTCGTCTGCGGTGACTACCTACGAGCAGTACTTC.

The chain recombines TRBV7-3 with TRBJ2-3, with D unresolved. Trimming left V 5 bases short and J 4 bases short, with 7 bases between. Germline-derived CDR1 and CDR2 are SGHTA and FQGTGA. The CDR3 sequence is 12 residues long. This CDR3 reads CASSPGSDTQYF. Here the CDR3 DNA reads TGTGCCAGCAGCCCCGGGTCAGATACGCAGTATTTT.

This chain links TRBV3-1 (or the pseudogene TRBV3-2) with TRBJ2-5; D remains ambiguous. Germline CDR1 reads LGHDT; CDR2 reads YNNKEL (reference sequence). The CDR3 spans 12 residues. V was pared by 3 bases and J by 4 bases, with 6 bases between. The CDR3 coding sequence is TGTGCCAGCAGCCACGTATCAGAGACCCAGTACTTC. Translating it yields CASSHVSETQYF.

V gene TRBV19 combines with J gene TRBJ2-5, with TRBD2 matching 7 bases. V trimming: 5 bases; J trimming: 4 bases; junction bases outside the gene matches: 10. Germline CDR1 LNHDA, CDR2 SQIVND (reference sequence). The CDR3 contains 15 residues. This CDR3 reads CASSSGLRFRETQYF. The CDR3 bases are TGTGCCAGTAGTTCGGGACTACGCTTCCGAGAGACCCAGTACTTC.

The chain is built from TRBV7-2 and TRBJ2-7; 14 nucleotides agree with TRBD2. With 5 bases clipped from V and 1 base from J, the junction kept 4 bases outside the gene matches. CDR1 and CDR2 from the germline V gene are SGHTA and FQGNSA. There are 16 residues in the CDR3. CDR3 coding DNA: TGTGCCAGCAGCATGGGACTAGCGGGAGTGTCCTACGAGCAGTACTTC. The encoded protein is CASSMGLAGVSYEQYF. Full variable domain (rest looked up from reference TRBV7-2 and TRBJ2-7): GAGVSQSPSNKVTEKGKDVELRCDPISGHTALYWYRQSLGQGLEFLIYFQGNSAPDKSGLPSDRFSAERTGGSVSTLTIQRTQQEDSAVYLCASSMGLAGVSYEQYFGPGTRLTVT.

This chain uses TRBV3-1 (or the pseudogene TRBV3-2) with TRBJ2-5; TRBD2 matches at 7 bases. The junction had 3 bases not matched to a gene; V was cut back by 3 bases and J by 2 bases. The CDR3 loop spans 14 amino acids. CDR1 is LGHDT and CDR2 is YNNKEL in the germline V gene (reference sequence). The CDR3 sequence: CASSHPSGQETQYF. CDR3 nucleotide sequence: TGTGCCAGCAGCCACCCTAGCGGACAAGAGACCCAGTACTTC.

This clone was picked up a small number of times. The chain's CDR3 is CASSPSGTRDTEAFF. In DNA, the CDR3 is TGTGCCAGCAGTCCGTCAGGGACACGGGACACTGAAGCTTTCTTT. The V gene is TRBV6-4, the J gene TRBJ1-1; D might be TRBD1 (6 bases). V was cut by 5 bases and J by 3 bases, with 16 bases left in between. This CDR3 has 15 amino acids. Germline V lookup: CDR1 MRHNA, CDR2 SNTAGT.

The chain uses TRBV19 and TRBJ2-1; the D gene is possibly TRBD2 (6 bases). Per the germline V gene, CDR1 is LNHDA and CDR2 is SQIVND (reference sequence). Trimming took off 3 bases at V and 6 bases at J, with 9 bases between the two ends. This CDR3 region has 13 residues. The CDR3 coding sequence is TGTGCCAGTAGTATCACCGGGGGCAATGAGCAGTTCTTC. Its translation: CASSITGGNEQFF.

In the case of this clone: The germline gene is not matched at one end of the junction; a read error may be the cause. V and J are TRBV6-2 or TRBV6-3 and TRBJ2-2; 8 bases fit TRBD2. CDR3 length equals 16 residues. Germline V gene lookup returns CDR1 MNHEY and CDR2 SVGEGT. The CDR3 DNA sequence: TGTGCCAGCAGTAACTCACTAGCGGCAACCACCGGGGAGCTGTTTTTT. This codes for CASSNSLAATTGELFF.

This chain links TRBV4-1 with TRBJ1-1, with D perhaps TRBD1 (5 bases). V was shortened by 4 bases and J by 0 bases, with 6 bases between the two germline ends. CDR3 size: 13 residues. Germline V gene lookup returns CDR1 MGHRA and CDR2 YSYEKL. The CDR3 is CASSRQMNTEAFF. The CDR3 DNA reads TGCGCCAGCAGCCGACAGATGAACACTGAAGCTTTCTTT.

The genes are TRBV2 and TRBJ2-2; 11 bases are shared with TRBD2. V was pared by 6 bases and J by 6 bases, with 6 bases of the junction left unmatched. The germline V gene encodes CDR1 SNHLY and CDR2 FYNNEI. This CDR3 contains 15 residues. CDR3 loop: CASRQTSGTAGELFF. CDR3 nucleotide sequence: TGTGCCAGCAGACAGACTAGCGGGACGGCCGGGGAGCTGTTTTTT.

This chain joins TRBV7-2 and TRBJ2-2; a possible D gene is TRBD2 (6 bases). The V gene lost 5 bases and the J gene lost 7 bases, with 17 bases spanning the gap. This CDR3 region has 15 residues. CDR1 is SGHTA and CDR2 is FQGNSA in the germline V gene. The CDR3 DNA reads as TGTGCCAGCAGCCTGACTAGTCAGTCGGGCGGGGAGCTGTTTTTT. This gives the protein CASSLTSQSGGELFF.

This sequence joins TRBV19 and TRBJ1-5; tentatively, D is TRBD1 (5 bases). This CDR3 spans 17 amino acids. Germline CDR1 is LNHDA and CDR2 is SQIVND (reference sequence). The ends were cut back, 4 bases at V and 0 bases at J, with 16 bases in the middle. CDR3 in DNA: TGTGCCAGTAGTACCCTCCTCCAGGGATATAGCAATCAGCCCCAGCATTTT. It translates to CASSTLLQGYSNQPQHF.

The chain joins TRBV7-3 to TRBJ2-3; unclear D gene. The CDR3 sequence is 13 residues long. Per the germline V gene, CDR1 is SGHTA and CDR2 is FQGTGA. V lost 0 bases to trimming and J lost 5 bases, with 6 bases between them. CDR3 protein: CASSLTYQDTQYF. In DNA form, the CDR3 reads TGTGCCAGCAGCTTAACCTACCAAGATACGCAGTATTTT. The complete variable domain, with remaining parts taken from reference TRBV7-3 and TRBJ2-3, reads GAGVSQTPSNKVTEKGKYVELRCDPISGHTALYWYRQSLGQGPEFLIYFQGTGAADDSGLPNDRFFAVRPEGSVSTLKIQRTERGDSAVYLCASSLTYQDTQYFGPGTRLTVL.

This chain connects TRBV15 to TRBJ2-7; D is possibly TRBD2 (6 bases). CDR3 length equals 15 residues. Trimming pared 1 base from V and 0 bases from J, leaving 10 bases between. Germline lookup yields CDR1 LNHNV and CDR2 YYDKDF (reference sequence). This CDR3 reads CATSRVAVLSYEQYF. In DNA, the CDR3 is TGTGCCACCAGCAGAGTAGCGGTACTCTCCTACGAGCAGTACTTC.

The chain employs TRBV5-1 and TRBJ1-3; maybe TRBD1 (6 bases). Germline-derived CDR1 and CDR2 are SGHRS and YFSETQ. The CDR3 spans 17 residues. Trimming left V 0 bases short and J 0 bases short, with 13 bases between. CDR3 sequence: CASSLVPQGSSGNTIYF. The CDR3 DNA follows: TGCGCCAGCAGCTTGGTGCCTCAGGGGTCCTCTGGAAACACCATATATTTT.

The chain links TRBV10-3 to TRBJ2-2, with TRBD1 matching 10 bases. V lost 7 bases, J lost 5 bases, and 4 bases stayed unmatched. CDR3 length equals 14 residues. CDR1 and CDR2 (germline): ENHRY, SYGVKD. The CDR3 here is CAINPGQGTGELFF. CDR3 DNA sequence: TGTGCCATCAATCCGGGACAGGGGACCGGGGAGCTGTTTTTT.

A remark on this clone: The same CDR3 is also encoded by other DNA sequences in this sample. The CDR3 DNA is TGTGCCAGCAGGACAGGGACAGCGAACACCGGGGAGCTGTTTTTT. It specifies CASRTGTANTGELFF. V usage is TRBV9 and J usage is TRBJ2-2; TRBD1 matches 7 bases. Germline V lookup: CDR1 SGDLS, CDR2 YYNGEE. J lost 0 bases, V lost 5 bases, and 4 bases had no gene match. This CDR3 region has 15 residues.